Shown below are 3 T cell receptor beta chains from a single sample sequenced in a study of tumor-infiltrating lymphocytes in glioblastoma multiforme (dated by TCRdb to 2016 to 2017). The sequencer listed for this sample is Illumina HiSeq 2500. TCRB libraries were constructed from RNA through three rounds of nested multiplex PCR following a modified ARM-PCR protocol with multiple V-beta primers and a C-beta primer. TCRdb took the public reads, trimmed them with fastp at Q25, ran MiXCR for clone calling and kept in-frame beta chains. Entries that share a CDR3 protein sequence are merged under the most common genes and DNA. Recorded for this sample are roughly 13,000 distinct CDR3 sequences; under 70% of them occurred a single time. The ten top clones hold around 30% of the sample. The sample taken for sequencing was brain tumor tissue. The receptors were sampled from a male donor with glioblastoma.

CDR3 loop: CASSQGPDSYNEQFF. The CDR3 nucleotides are TGCGCCAGCAGCCAAGGCCCAGACTCCTACAATGAGCAGTTCTTC. V gene TRBV4-1 combines with J gene TRBJ2-1; D ambiguous. The CDR3 covers 15 residues. Germline CDR1 and CDR2: MGHRA and YSYEKL. The germline V and J ends were trimmed by 1 base and 0 bases, with 7 bases remaining between them.

Note on this clonotype: Since a much larger clone is just one base distant, this may be a read error. This chain joins TRBV2 and TRBJ2-5; 8 nucleotides match TRBD2. V lost 8 bases to trimming and J lost 5 bases; unmatched junction nucleotides: 13. Germline V gene sequence: CDR1 SNHLY, CDR2 FYNNEI. The CDR3 contains 15 residues. As DNA, the CDR3 is TGTGCCAGCGTCAAGGGCCCAAGCGGGAGCGAGACCCAGTACTTC. It yields the protein CASVKGPSGSETQYF.

There are a few counts of this clonotype. The CDR3 spells CASSFGDHQETQYF. The DNA of the CDR3 is TGTGCCAGCAGCTTTGGGGACCACCAAGAGACCCAGTACTTC. The V and J genes are TRBV11-2 and TRBJ2-5; D assignment may be TRBD1 or TRBD2 (5 bases each). Looked up from germline, CDR1 is SGHAT and CDR2 is FQNNGV. The V end lost 3 bases, the J end lost 0 bases, and 8 bases lay between the germline ends. The CDR3 is 14 amino acids.